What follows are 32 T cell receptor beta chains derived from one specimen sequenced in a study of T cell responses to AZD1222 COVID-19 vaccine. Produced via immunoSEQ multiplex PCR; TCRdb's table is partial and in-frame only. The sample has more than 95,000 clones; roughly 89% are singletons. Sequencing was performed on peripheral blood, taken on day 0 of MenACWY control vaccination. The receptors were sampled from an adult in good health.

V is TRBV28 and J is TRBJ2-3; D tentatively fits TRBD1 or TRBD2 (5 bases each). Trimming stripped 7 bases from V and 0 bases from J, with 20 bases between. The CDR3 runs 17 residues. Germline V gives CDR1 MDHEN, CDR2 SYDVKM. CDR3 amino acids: CASIGDHRSFSTDTQYF. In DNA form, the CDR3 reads TGTGCCAGCATCGGGGACCACCGGAGTTTCAGCACAGATACGCAGTATTTT.

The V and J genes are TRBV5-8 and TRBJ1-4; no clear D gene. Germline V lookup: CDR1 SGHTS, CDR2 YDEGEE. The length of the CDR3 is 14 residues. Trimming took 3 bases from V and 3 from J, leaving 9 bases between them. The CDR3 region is CASSWGEPNEKLFF. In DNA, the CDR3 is TGTGCCAGCAGCTGGGGAGAGCCTAATGAAAAACTGTTTTTT.

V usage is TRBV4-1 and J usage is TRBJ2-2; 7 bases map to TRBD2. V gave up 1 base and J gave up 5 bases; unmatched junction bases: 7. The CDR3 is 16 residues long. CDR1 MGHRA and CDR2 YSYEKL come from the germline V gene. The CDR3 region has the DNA TGCGCCAGCAGCCAAGGGTTGCGGGAGTTGACCGGGGAGCTGTTTTTT. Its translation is CASSQGLRELTGELFF.

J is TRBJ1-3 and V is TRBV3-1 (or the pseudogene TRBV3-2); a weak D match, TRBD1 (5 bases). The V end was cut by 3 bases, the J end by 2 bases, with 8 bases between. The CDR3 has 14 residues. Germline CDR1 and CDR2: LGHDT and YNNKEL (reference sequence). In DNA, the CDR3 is TGTGCCAGCAGCCAGGCGGGGCCTGGAAACACCATATATTTT. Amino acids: CASSQAGPGNTIYF.

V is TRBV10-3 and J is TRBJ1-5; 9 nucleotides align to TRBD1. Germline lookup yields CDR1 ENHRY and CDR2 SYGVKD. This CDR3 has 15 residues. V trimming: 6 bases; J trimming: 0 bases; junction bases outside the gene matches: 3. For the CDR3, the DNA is TGTGCCATCAGAAGGACAGGGGATAGCAATCAGCCCCAGCATTTT. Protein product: CAIRRTGDSNQPQHF.

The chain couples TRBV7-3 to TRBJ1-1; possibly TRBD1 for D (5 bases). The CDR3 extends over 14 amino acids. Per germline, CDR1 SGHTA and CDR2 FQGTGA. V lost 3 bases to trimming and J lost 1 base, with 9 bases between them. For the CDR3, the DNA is TGTGCCAGCAGCTTTGGGACGGAGAACACTGAAGCTTTCTTT. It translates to CASSFGTENTEAFF.

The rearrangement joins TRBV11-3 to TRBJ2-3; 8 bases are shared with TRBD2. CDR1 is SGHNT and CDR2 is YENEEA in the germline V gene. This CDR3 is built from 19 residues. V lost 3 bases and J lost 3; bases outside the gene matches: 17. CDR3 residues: CASSFLIGGAGLLTDTQYF. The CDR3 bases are TGTGCCAGCAGCTTTCTAATCGGGGGGGCAGGGTTGCTGACAGATACGCAGTATTTT.

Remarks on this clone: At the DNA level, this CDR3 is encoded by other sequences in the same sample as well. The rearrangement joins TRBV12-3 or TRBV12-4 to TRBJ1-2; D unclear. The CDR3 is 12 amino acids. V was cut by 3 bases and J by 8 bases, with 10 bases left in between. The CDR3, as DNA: TGTGCCAGCAGTTTGGAAGGTGGCGGCTACACCTTC. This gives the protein CASSLEGGGYTF.

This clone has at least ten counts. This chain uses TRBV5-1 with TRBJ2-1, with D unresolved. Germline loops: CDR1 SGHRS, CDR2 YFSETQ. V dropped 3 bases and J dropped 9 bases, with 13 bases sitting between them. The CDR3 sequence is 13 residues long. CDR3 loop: CASSSPTGLEQFF. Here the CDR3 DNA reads TGCGCCAGCAGCTCCCCGACTGGGCTTGAGCAGTTCTTC.

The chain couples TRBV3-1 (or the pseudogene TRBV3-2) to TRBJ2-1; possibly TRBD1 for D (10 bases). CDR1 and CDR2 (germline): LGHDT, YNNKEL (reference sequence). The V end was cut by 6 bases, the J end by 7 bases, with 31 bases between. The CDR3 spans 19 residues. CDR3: CASSPDRGRGGRAPNEQFF. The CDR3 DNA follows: TGTGCCAGCAGTCCCGACAGGGGGCGGGGCGGGAGGGCTCCGAATGAGCAGTTCTTC.

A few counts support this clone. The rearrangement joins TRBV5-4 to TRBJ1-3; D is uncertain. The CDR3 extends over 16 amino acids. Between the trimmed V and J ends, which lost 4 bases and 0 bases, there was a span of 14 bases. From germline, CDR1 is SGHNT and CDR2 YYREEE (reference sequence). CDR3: CASSPGGPTSGNTIYF. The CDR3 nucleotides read TGTGCCAGCAGCCCAGGCGGACCGACCTCTGGAAACACCATATATTTT.

Written as DNA, the CDR3 is TGTGCCAGCAGCTTAACTAATCCGGGGACTCCATTCTTC. Translation gives CASSLTNPGTPFF. J is TRBJ2-1 and V is TRBV7-9; D is possibly TRBD2 (6 bases). CDR3 length: 13 residues. Trimming left V 2 bases short and J 16 bases short, with 18 bases between. Germline V CDR1 and CDR2: SEHNR, FQNEAQ (reference sequence).

In DNA form, the CDR3 reads TGTGCCAGCCGGAGGGACTATGGCTACACCTTC. It translates to CASRRDYGYTF. The chain links TRBV6-5 to TRBJ1-2, with D uncertain. Germline V gene sequence: CDR1 MNHEY, CDR2 SVGAGI. This CDR3 spans 11 amino acids. V was cut by 8 bases and J by 3 bases, with 7 bases left in between.

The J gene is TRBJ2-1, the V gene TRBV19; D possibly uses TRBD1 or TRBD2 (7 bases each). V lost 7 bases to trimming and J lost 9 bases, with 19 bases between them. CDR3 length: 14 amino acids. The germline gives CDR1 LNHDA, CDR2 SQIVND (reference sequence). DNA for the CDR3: TGTGCCAGTACTATCAGGGGGGGGATTGGTGAGCAGTTCTTC. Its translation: CASTIRGGIGEQFF. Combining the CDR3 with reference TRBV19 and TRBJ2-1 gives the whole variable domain DGGITQSPKYLFRKEGQNVTLSCEQNLNHDAMYWYRQDPGQGLRLIYYSQIVNDFQKGDIAEGYSVSREKKESFPLTVTSAQKNPTAFYLCASTIRGGIGEQFFGPGTRLTVL.

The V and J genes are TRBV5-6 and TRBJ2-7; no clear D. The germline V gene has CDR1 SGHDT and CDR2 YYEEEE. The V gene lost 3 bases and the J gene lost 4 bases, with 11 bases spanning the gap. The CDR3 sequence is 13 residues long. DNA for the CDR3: TGTGCCAGCAGCTCCGGACCAATATACGAGCAGTACTTC. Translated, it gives CASSSGPIYEQYF.

The CDR3 nucleotides are TGCGCCAGCAGCCAAGGCCAAGGGACAGGGGGCTTACGAGGCTACACCTTC. Residues: CASSQGQGTGGLRGYTF. The chain joins TRBV4-1 to TRBJ1-2, with 12 positions matching TRBD1. The CDR3 consists of 17 residues. CDR1 and CDR2 from the germline V gene are MGHRA and YSYEKL. V shed 1 base and J 8 bases; nucleotides not matched to a gene: 11.

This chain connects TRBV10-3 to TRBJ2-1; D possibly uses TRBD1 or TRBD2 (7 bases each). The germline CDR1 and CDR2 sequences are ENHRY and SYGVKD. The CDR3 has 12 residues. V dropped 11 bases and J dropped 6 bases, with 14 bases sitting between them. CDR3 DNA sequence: TGTGCCTTCGGCAGGGGGGGCAATGAGCAGTTCTTC. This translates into CAFGRGGNEQFF.

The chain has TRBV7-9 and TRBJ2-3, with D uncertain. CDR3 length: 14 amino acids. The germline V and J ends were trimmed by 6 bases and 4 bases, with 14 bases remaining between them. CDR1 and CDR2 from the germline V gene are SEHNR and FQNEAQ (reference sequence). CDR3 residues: CASSALVAPDTQYF. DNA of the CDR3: TGTGCCAGCAGTGCTCTGGTAGCACCAGATACGCAGTATTTT.

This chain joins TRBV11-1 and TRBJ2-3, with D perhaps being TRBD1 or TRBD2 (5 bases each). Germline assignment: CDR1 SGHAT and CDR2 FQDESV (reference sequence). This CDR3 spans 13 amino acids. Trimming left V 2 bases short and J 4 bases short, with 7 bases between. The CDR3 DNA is TGTGCCAGCAGCTTAATGGGGGCAGATACGCAGTATTTT. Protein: CASSLMGADTQYF.

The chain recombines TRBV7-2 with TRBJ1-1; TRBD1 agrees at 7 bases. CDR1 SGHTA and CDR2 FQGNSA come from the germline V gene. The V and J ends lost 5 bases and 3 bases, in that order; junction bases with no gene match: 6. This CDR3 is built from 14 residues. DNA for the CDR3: TGTGCCAGCAGCAAAGGGGGCGCGGACACTGAAGCTTTCTTT. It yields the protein CASSKGGADTEAFF.

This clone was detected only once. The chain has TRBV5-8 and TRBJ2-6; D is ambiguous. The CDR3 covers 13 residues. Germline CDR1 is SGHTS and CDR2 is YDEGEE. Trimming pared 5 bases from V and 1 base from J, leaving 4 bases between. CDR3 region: CASRRSGANVLTF. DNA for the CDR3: TGTGCCAGCAGACGTTCTGGGGCCAACGTCCTGACTTTC.

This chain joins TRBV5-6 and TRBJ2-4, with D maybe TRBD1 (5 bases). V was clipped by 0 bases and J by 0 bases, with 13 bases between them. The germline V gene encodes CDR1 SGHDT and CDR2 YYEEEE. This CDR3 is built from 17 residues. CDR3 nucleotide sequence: TGTGCCAGCAGCTTGGGATGGGGCGAAATAGCCAAAAACATTCAGTACTTC. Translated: CASSLGWGEIAKNIQYF.

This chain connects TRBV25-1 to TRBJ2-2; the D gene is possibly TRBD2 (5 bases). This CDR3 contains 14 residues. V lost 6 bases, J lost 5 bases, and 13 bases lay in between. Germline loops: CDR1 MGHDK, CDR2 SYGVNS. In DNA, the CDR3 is TGTGCCAGCAGGATCCGGGAACAGACCGGGGAGCTGTTTTTT. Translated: CASRIREQTGELFF. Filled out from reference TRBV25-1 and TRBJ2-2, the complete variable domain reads EADIYQTPRYLVIGTGKKITLECSQTMGHDKMYWYQQDPGMELHLIHYSYGVNSTEKGDLSSESTVSRIRTEHFPLTLESARPSHTSQYLCASRIREQTGELFFGEGSRLTVL.

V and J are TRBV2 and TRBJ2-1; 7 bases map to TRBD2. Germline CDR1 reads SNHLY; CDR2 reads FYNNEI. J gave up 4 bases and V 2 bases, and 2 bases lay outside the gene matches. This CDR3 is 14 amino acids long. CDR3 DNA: TGTGCCAGCAGTGAACGGGAGGTGTACAATGAGCAGTTCTTC. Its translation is CASSEREVYNEQFF.

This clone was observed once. The CDR3 DNA reads as TGTGCCAGCAGCCTGTTTGCGGGAGAGACCCAGTACTTC. Its translation: CASSLFAGETQYF. The V gene is TRBV3-1 (or the pseudogene TRBV3-2), the J gene TRBJ2-5, with a weak D call TRBD2 (5 bases). This CDR3 comprises 13 residues. V lost 4 bases, J lost 4 bases, and 10 bases lay in between. Per germline, CDR1 LGHDT and CDR2 YNNKEL (reference sequence).

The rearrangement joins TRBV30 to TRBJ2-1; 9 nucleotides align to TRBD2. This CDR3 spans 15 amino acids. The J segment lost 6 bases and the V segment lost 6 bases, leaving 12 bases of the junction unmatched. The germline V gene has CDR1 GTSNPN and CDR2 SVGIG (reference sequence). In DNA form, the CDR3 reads TGTGCCTGCCGATTTCGCGGGAGGGCCGTCAATGAGCAGTTCTTC. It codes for CACRFRGRAVNEQFF.

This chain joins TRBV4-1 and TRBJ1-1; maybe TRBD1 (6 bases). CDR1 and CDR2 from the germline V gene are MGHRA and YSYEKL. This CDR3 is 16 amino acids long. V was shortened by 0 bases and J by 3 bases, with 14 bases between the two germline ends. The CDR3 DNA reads TGCGCCAGCAGCCAAGATAATACAGGGTTGGACACTGAAGCTTTCTTT. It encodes CASSQDNTGLDTEAFF.

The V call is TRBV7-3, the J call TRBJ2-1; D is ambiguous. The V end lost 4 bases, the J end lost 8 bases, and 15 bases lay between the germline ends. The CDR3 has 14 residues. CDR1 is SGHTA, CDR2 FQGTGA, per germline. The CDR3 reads CASSSTDLRDEQFF. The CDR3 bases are TGTGCCAGCAGCTCGACGGACCTCCGGGATGAGCAGTTCTTC.

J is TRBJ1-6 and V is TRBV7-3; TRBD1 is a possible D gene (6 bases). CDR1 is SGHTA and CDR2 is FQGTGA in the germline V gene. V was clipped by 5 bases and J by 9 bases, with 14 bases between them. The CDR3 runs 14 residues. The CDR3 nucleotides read TGTGCCAGCAGCCCGGGACAATCTGTTTCACCCCTCCACTTT. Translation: CASSPGQSVSPLHF.

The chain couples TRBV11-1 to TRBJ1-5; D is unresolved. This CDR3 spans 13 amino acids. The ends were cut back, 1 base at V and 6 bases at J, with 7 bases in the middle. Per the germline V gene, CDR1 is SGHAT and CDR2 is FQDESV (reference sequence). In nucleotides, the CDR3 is TGTGCCAGCAGCTTAGATAAGGGTCAGCCCCAGCATTTT. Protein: CASSLDKGQPQHF.

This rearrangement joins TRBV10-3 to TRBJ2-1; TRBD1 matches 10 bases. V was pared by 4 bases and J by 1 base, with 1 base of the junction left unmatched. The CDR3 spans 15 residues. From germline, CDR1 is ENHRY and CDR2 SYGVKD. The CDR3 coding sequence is TGTGCCATCAGTGGGACAGGGGGATCCTACAATGAGCAGTTCTTC. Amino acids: CAISGTGGSYNEQFF.

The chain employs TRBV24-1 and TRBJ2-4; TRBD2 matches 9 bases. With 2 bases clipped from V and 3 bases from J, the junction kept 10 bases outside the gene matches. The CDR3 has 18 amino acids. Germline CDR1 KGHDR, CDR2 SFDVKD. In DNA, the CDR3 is TGTGCCACCAGTGATTCGTCTTCGGCGGGAGGGATCAAAAACATTCAGTACTTC. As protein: CATSDSSSAGGIKNIQYF.